These 21 T cell receptor beta chains share one sample of origin, sequenced in a study of T cells after posttransplantation cyclophosphamide. This table comes from immunoSEQ multiplex PCR, and its TCRdb copy is limited to in-frame clones, with some not included. In the table there are 9,500 to 15,000 clones, about 80% of which are singletons. Controls had myeloablative marrow grafts with methotrexate and calcineurin inhibitor, sampled at 1 year. Sequences were derived from PBMCs, sampled about 350 days after allogeneic stem cell transplant with calcineurin inhibitor and methotrexate. The source of these receptors is a young adult male patient who received an allogeneic stem cell transplant from an unrelated donor, was CMV-positive, and had acute GVHD only. Some T cells may originate from the graft donor.

The chain employs TRBV6-5 and TRBJ1-3, with a tentative D call TRBD1 (5 bases). This CDR3 comprises 14 residues. Trimming left V 8 bases short and J 0 bases short, with 11 bases between. Germline assignment: CDR1 MNHEY and CDR2 SVGAGI. CDR3 bases: TGTGCCAGCGGGGGGGAGATCTCTGGAAACACCATATATTTT. Amino acid sequence: CASGGEISGNTIYF.

The gene calls are TRBV6-1 and TRBJ1-3; possible D gene TRBD1, 5 bases. Between the trimmed V and J ends, which lost 2 bases and 0 bases, there was a span of 17 bases. The CDR3 covers 18 residues. Germline V gene sequence: CDR1 MNHNS, CDR2 SASEGT. The CDR3 region has the DNA TGTGCCAGCAGTGAAAGTTGGGTGACAGTTCCCTCTGGAAACACCATATATTTT. This gives the protein CASSESWVTVPSGNTIYF.

This chain joins TRBV6-5 and TRBJ1-4; TRBD1 might be the D (6 bases). This CDR3 has 13 amino acids. The ends were cut back, 8 bases at V and 7 bases at J, with 14 bases in the middle. Per germline, CDR1 MNHEY and CDR2 SVGAGI. This chain's CDR3 is CASGRTETEKLFF. The CDR3 region has the DNA TGTGCCAGCGGTAGGACAGAAACTGAAAAACTGTTTTTT.

This clone appeared a few times. The chain employs TRBV29-1 and TRBJ2-7, with 7 bases that match TRBD1. Germline values: CDR1 SQVTM, CDR2 ANQGSEA. The CDR3 runs 12 residues. Trimming cost V 6 bases and J 2 bases; bases outside gene matches: 4. CDR3 coding DNA: TGCAGCGTAACCGGGACAGCCTACGAGCAGTACTTC. The encoded protein is CSVTGTAYEQYF.

This chain links TRBV27 with TRBJ2-7, with TRBD1 matching over 7 bases. CDR1 and CDR2 from the germline V gene are MNHEY and SMNVEV (reference sequence). Trimming removed 6 bases from V and 3 bases from J; junction bases left unmatched: 20. This CDR3 region has 18 residues. The CDR3 DNA follows: TGTGCCAGCAGCGAACACCCGGCGGACAGGATTGGTGTCTACGAGCAGTACTTC. Its translation is CASSEHPADRIGVYEQYF.

This chain connects TRBV4-3 to TRBJ1-3; maybe TRBD1 (5 bases). CDR3 length: 14 amino acids. Trimming stripped 4 bases from V and 3 bases from J, with 10 bases between. CDR1 is LGHNA and CDR2 is YSLEER in the germline V gene. CDR3 DNA: TGCGCCAGCAGCCCTGACAGATTTGGAAACACCATATATTTT. This translates into CASSPDRFGNTIYF.

J is TRBJ2-1 and V is TRBV29-1, with 7 bases that match TRBD1. Looked up from germline, CDR1 is SQVTM and CDR2 is ANQGSEA. This CDR3 is 16 amino acids long. V lost 7 bases to trimming and J lost 4 bases; unmatched junction nucleotides: 16. This chain's CDR3 is CSAQGEGATAYNEQFF. The CDR3 coding sequence is TGCAGCGCCCAAGGTGAGGGGGCGACCGCGTACAATGAGCAGTTCTTC.

In this sample, this clone turned up once. The gene calls are TRBV4-1 and TRBJ1-2; D call uncertain. This CDR3 spans 14 amino acids. V lost 0 bases, J lost 4 bases, and 9 bases lay in between. Germline V gene data show CDR1 as MGHRA and CDR2 as YSYEKL. The CDR3 reads CASSQEAGIYGYTF. The CDR3 nucleotides read TGCGCCAGCAGCCAAGAGGCGGGGATCTATGGCTACACCTTC.

V is TRBV5-1 and J is TRBJ2-2; D is possibly TRBD1 (5 bases). Deletions cut 7 bases from V and 5 bases from J, with 6 bases between. CDR1 and CDR2 (germline): SGHRS, YFSETQ. This CDR3 is built from 11 residues. CDR3 amino acids: CASRQTGELFF. CDR3 DNA: TGCGCCAGCCGACAGACCGGGGAGCTGTTTTTT.

The CDR3 DNA is TGTGCCAGCAGCGCCAACACCCTCGAGCAGTACTTC. This encodes CASSANTLEQYF. The chain joins TRBV5-6 to TRBJ2-7, with D unclear. This CDR3 is 12 amino acids long. Per the germline V gene, CDR1 is SGHDT and CDR2 is YYEEEE. V lost 4 bases and J lost 6, with 11 bases in between.

The genes are TRBV11-3 and TRBJ2-1; the D gene is possibly TRBD2 (5 bases). Trimming cost V 5 bases and J 9 bases, with 11 bases left between them. CDR3 length: 12 residues. Germline V gene data show CDR1 as SGHNT and CDR2 as YENEEA. DNA for the CDR3: TGTGCCAGCAGCCGACTAAGCTCTGAGCAGTTCTTC. Amino acid sequence: CASSRLSSEQFF.

The chain has TRBV27 and TRBJ2-1; the D gene is possibly TRBD2 (6 bases). Germline CDR1 MNHEY, CDR2 SMNVEV (reference sequence). Trimming took 4 bases from V and 0 from J, leaving 13 bases between them. CDR3 size: 16 residues. The CDR3 loop is CASSWISGSSYNEQFF. The CDR3 DNA reads as TGTGCCAGCAGTTGGATTAGCGGAAGCTCCTACAATGAGCAGTTCTTC.

This chain links TRBV6-4 with TRBJ2-3; 15 bases align to TRBD2. The length of the CDR3 is 16 residues. CDR1 and CDR2 from the germline V gene are MRHNA and SNTAGT. V was clipped by 2 bases and J by 4 bases; unmatched bases: 1. Here the CDR3 reads CASSDGTSGGPDTQYF. CDR3 sequence (DNA): TGTGCCAGCAGTGACGGGACTAGCGGGGGGCCAGATACGCAGTATTTT.

V and J are TRBV19 and TRBJ1-6; D not resolved. The CDR3 runs to 13 residues. Germline CDR1 is LNHDA and CDR2 is SQIVND (reference sequence). V was cut by 5 bases and J by 7 bases, with 9 bases left in between. The CDR3 spells CASSESANSPLHF. The DNA for the CDR3 is TGTGCCAGTAGTGAATCAGCGAATTCACCCCTCCACTTT.

This chain connects TRBV10-3 to TRBJ1-6; TRBD1 matches 7 bases. The CDR3 has 18 amino acids. J was trimmed by 5 bases and V by 0 bases; bases with no gene match: 10. Germline V CDR1 and CDR2: ENHRY, SYGVKD. The CDR3 region is CAISESFRAGQDNSPLHF. The CDR3 nucleotides are TGTGCCATCAGTGAGTCATTCAGGGCAGGACAGGATAATTCACCCCTCCACTTT.

V is TRBV9 and J is TRBJ2-7, with 9 bases that match TRBD1. Germline CDR1 and CDR2: SGDLS and YYNGEE. This CDR3 comprises 15 residues. The V segment lost 3 bases and the J segment 5 bases; nucleotides outside the gene matches: 9. CDR3 sequence: CASSAAGTGIHEQYF. The CDR3 DNA reads as TGTGCCAGCAGCGCTGCAGGGACAGGGATCCACGAGCAGTACTTC.

This sequence joins TRBV28 and TRBJ1-1, with a tentative D call TRBD1 (6 bases). The CDR3 spans 15 residues. Trimming cost V 5 bases and J 2 bases, with 15 bases left between them. The germline V gene encodes CDR1 MDHEN and CDR2 SYDVKM. The DNA of the CDR3 is TGTGCCAGCAGTCGGGGTGGACAGACAAACACTGAAGCTTTCTTT. It specifies CASSRGGQTNTEAFF.

The rearrangement links TRBV7-8 to TRBJ1-1; D is perhaps TRBD1 (6 bases). The germline V and J ends were trimmed by 4 bases and 6 bases, with 27 bases remaining between them. Germline values: CDR1 SGHVS, CDR2 FQNEAQ. The CDR3 totals 18 residues. The CDR3 DNA follows: TGTGCCAGCAGCTCCGGCGCGATGTGGGGGCGATACGTCGCTGAAGCTTTCTTT. Protein sequence: CASSSGAMWGRYVAEAFF. Full variable domain (remainder filled in from reference TRBV7-8 and TRBJ1-1): GAGVSQSPRYKVAKRGQDVALRCDPISGHVSLFWYQQALGQGPEFLTYFQNEAQLDKSGLPSDRFFAERPEGSVSTLKIQRTQQEDSAVYLCASSSGAMWGRYVAEAFFGQGTRLTVV.

A few counts support this clone. CDR3 bases: TGTGCCAGCAGTGTGGGGGGACAGGGGTTTTTGCAGTACTTC. Residues: CASSVGGQGFLQYF. This chain links TRBV2 with TRBJ2-7; 10 bases agree with TRBD1. The CDR3 sequence is 14 residues long. J lost 9 bases, V lost 4 bases, and 9 bases had no gene match. Germline CDR1 and CDR2: SNHLY and FYNNEI. Full variable domain (rest looked up from reference TRBV2 and TRBJ2-7): EPEVTQTPSHQVTQMGQEVILRCVPISNHLYFYWYRQILGQKVEFLVSFYNNEISEKSEIFDDQFSVERPDGSNFTLKIRSTKLEDSAMYFCASSVGGQGFLQYFGPGTRLTVT.

V usage is TRBV27 and J usage is TRBJ2-5; D may be TRBD1 (6 bases). This CDR3 contains 16 residues. V lost 2 bases, J lost 1 base, and 14 bases lay in between. Germline V lookup: CDR1 MNHEY, CDR2 SMNVEV (reference sequence). The CDR3 loop reads CASSLAAGAPQETQYF. The CDR3 coding sequence is TGTGCCAGCAGTTTAGCGGCAGGGGCCCCCCAAGAGACCCAGTACTTC.

The V and J genes are TRBV6-5 and TRBJ1-5; 8 positions match TRBD1. Germline CDR1 MNHEY, CDR2 SVGAGI. The V gene end was trimmed by 4 bases and the J gene end by 6 bases; junction bases not matched to a gene: 8. The length of the CDR3 is 15 residues. DNA for the CDR3: TGTGCCAGCAGTTCCGGGACAGGTCCCGGTCAGCCCCAGCATTTT. Its translation: CASSSGTGPGQPQHF.